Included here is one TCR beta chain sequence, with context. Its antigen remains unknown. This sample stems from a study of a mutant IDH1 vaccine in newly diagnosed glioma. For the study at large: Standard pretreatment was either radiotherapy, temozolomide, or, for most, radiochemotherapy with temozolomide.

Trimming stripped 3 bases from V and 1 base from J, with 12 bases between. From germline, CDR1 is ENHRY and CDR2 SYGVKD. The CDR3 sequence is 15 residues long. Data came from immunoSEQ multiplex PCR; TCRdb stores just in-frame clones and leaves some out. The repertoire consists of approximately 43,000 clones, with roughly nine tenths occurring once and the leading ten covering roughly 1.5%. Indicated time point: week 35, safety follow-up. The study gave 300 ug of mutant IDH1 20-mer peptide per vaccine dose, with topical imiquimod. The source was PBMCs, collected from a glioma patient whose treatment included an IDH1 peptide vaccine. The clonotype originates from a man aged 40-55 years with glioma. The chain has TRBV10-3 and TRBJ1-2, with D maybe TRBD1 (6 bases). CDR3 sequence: CAISDLNRDNYGYTF. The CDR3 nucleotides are TGTGCCATCAGTGACCTAAACAGGGATAACTATGGCTACACCTTC.